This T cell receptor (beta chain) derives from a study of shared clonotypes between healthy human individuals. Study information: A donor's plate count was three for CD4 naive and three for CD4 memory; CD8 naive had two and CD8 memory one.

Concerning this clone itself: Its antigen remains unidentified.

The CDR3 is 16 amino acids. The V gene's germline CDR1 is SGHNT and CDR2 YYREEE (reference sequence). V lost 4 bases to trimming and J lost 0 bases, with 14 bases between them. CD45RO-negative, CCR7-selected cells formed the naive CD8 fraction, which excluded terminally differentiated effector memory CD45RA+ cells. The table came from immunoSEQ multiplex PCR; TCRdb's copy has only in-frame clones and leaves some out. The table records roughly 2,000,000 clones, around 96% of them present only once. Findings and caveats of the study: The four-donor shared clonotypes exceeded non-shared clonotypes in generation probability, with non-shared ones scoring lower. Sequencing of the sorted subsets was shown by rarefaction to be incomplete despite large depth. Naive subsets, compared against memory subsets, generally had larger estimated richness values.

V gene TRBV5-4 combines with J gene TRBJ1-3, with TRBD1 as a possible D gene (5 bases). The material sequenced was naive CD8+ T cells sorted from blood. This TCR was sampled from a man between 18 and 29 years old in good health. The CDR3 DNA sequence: TGTGCCAGCAGCCCCGGGACGGCGGGCTCTGGAAACACCATATATTTT. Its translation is CASSPGTAGSGNTIYF.